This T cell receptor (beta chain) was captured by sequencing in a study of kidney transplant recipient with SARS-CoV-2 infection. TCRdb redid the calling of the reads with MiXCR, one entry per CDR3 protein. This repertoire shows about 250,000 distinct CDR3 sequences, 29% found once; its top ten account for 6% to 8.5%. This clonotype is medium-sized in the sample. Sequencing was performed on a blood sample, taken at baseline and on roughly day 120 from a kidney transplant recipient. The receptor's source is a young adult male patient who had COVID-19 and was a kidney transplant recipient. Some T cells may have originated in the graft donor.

CDR3 DNA: TGCGCCAGCAGCCAAAACCGACAGGGGAGGGGTGAAAAACTGTTTTTT. Protein sequence: CASSQNRQGRGEKLFF. The chain employs TRBV5-1 and TRBJ1-4; TRBD1 matches at 8 bases. The CDR3 is 16 amino acids. Germline V gene data show CDR1 as SGHRS and CDR2 as YFSETQ. V shed 4 bases and J 7 bases; nucleotides not matched to a gene: 12.